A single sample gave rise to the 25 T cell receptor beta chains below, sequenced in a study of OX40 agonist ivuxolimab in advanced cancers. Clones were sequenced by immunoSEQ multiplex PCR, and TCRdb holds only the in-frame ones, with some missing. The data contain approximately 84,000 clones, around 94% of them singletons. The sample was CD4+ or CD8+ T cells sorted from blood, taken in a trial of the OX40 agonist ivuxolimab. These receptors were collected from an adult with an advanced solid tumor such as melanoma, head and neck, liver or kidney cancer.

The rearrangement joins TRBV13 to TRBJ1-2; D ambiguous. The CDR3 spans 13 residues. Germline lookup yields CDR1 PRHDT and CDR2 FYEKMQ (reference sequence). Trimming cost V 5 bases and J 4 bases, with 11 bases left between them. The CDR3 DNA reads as TGTGCCAGCAGCCCAGAACGGGGCTATGGCTACACCTTC. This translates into CASSPERGYGYTF.

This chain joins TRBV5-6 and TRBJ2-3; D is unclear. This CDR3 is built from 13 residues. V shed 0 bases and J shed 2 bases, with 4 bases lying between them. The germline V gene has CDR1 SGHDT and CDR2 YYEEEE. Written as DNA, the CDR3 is TGTGCCAGCAGCTTGGCTCCCACAGATACGCAGTATTTT. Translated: CASSLAPTDTQYF. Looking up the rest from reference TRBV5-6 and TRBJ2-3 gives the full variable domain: DAGVTQSPTHLIKTRGQQVTLRCSPKSGHDTVSWYQQALGQGPQFIFQYYEEEERQRGNFPDRFSGHQFPNYSSELNVNALLLGDSALYLCASSLAPTDTQYFGPGTRLTVL.

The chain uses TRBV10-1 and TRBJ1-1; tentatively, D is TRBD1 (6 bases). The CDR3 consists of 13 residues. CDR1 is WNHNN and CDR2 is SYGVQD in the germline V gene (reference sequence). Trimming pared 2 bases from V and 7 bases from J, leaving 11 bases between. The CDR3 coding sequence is TGCGCCAGCAGTGAGATCTTAGGGGGTGAAGCTTTCTTT. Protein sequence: CASSEILGGEAFF.

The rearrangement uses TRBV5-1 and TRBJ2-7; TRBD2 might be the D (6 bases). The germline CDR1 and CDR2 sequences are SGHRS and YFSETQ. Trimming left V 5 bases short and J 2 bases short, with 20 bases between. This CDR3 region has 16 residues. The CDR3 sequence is CASRNLGGYAAYEQYF. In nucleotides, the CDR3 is TGCGCCAGCAGAAACCTGGGGGGTTACGCCGCCTACGAGCAGTACTTC.

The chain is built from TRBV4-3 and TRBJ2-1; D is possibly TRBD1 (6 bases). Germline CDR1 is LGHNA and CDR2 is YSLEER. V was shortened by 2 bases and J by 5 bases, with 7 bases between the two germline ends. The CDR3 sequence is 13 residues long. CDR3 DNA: TGCGCCAGCAGCCAATACAGGGACAATGAGCAGTTCTTC. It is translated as CASSQYRDNEQFF.

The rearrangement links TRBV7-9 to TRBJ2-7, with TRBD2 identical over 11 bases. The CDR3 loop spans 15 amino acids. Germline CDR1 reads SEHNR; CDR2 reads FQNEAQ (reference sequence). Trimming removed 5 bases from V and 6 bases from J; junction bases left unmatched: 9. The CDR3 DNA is TGTGCCAGCAGCCCGAGAGGGACTAGCGGCACCGAGCAGTACTTC. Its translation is CASSPRGTSGTEQYF.

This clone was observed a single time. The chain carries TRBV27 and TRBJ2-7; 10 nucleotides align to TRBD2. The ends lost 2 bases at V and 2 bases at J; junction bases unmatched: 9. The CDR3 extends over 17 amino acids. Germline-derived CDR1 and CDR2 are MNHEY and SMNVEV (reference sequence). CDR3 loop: CASSLSASGRRTYEQYF. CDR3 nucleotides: TGTGCCAGCAGTTTAAGTGCTAGCGGGAGACGTACCTACGAGCAGTACTTC.

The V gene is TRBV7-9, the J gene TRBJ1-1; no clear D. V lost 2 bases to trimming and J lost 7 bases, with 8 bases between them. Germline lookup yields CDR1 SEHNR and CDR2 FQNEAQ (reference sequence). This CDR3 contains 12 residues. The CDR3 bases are TGTGCCAGCAGCTTATATGGGAATGAAGCTTTCTTT. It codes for CASSLYGNEAFF.

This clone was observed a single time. The CDR3 DNA reads TGCGCCAGCAGGAAATTCGACAGGGGGTATTTAGGAGATACGCAGTATTTT. Protein sequence: CASRKFDRGYLGDTQYF. This rearrangement joins TRBV10-2 to TRBJ2-3, with 9 nucleotides matching TRBD1. In germline, CDR1 is WSHSY, CDR2 SAAADI. The V gene end was trimmed by 6 bases and the J gene end by 5 bases; junction bases not matched to a gene: 15. There are 17 residues in the CDR3.

The CDR3 loop reads CASSGVVGPYEQYF. CDR3 nucleotide sequence: TGTGCCAGCAGTGGGGTCGTCGGTCCCTACGAGCAGTACTTC. This chain joins TRBV6-1 and TRBJ2-7; D is unresolved. There are 14 residues in the CDR3. CDR1 and CDR2 (germline): MNHNS, SASEGT. V was pared by 4 bases and J by 2 bases, with 12 bases between.

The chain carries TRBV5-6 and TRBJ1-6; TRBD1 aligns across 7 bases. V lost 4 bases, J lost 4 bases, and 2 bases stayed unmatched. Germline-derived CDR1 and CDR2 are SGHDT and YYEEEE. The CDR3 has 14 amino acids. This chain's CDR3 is CASSQGQYNSPLHF. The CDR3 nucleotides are TGTGCCAGCAGCCAGGGACAGTATAATTCACCCCTCCACTTT.

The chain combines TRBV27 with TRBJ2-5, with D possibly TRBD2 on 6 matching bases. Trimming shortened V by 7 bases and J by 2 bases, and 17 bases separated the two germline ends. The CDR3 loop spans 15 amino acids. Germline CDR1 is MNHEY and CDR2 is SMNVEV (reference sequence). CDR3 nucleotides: TGTGCCAGCAATCGGAAGGGTGGGAGGCAAGAGACCCAGTACTTC. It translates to CASNRKGGRQETQYF.

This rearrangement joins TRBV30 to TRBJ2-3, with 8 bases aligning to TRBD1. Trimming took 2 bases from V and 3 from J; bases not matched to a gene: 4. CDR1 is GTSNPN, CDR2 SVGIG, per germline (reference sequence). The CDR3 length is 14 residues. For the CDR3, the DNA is TGTGCCTGGAGTTTAGACAGGGGAACAGATACGCAGTATTTT. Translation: CAWSLDRGTDTQYF.

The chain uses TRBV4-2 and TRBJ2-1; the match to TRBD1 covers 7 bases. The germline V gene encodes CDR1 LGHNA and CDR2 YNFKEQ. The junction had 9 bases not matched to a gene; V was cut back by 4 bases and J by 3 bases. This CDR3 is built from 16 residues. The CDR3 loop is CASSRDDRDLYNEQFF. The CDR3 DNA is TGTGCCAGCAGCCGAGATGACAGGGACCTCTACAATGAGCAGTTCTTC.

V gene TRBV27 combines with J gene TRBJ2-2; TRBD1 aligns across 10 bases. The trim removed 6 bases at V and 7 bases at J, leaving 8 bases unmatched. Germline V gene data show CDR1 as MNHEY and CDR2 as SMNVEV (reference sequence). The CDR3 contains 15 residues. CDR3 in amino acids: CASRPTGGIHGELFF. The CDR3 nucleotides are TGTGCCAGCAGGCCGACAGGGGGCATCCACGGGGAGCTGTTTTTT.

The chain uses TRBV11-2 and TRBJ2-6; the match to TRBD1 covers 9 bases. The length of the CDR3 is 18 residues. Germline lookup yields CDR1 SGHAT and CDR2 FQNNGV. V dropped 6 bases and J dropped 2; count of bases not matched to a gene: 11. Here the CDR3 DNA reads TGTGCCAGCAGTTATCGGGACAGGGATTCAACTGGGGCCAACGTCCTGACTTTC. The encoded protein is CASSYRDRDSTGANVLTF.

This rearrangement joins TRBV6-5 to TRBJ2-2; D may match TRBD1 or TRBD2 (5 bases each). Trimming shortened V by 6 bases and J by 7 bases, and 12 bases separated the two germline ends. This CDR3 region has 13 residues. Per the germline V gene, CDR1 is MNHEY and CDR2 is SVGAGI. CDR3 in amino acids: CASSRAGSGELFF. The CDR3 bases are TGTGCCAGCAGCAGGGCGGGCAGCGGGGAGCTGTTTTTT.

CDR3 nucleotides: TGTGCCAGCAGCTTAGGAGCGGGAGGGCCTAATGAGCAGTTCTTC. Its translation is CASSLGAGGPNEQFF. The gene calls are TRBV13 and TRBJ2-1, with 10 bases matching TRBD2. The CDR3 loop spans 15 amino acids. The junction had 3 bases not matched to a gene; V was cut back by 0 bases and J by 7 bases. In germline, CDR1 is PRHDT, CDR2 FYEKMQ (reference sequence).

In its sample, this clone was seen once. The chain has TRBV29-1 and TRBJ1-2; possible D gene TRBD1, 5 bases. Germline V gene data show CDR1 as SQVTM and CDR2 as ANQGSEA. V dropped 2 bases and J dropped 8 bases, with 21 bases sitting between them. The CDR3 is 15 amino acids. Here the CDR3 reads CSVEIIGANGRGYTF. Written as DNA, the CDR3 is TGCAGCGTTGAAATTATAGGGGCTAACGGGCGCGGCTACACCTTC.

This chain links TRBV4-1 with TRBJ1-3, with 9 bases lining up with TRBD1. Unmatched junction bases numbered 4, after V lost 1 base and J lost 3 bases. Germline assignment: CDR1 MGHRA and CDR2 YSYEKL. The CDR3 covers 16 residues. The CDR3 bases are TGCGCCAGCAGCCAAGGGGACAGGGCTTATGGAAACACCATATATTTT. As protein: CASSQGDRAYGNTIYF.

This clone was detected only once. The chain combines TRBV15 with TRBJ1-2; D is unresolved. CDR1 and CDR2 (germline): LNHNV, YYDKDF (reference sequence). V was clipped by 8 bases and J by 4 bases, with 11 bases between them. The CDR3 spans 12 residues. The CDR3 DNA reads TGTGCCACCGGCGGGGAAGGCTATGGCTACACCTTC. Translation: CATGGEGYGYTF.

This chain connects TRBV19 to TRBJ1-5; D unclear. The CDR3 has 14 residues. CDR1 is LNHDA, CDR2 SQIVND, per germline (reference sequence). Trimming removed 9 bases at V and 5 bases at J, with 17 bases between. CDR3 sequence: CASSPLRPDQPQHF. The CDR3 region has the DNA TGTGCCAGCAGCCCACTGCGCCCCGATCAGCCCCAGCATTTT. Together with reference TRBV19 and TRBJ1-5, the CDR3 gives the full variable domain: DGGITQSPKYLFRKEGQNVTLSCEQNLNHDAMYWYRQDPGQGLRLIYYSQIVNDFQKGDIAEGYSVSREKKESFPLTVTSAQKNPTAFYLCASSPLRPDQPQHFGDGTRLSIL.

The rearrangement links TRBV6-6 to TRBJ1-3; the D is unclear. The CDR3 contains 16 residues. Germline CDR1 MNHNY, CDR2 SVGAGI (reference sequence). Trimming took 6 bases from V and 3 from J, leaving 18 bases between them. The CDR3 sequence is CASSYSGGSDGNTIYF. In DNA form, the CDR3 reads TGTGCCAGCAGCTATTCGGGCGGAAGCGATGGAAACACCATATATTTT.

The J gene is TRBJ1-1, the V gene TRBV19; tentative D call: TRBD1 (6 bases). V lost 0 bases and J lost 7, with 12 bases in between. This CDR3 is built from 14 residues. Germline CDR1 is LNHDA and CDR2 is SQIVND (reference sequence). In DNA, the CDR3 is TGTGCCAGTAGTATAGACAGGGGAGATTTTGAAGCTTTCTTT. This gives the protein CASSIDRGDFEAFF.

The CDR3 here is CAISEGTGRNYGYTF. CDR3 DNA: TGTGCCATCAGTGAGGGGACAGGAAGAAACTATGGCTACACCTTC. This sequence joins TRBV10-3 and TRBJ1-2; 8 bases line up with TRBD1. The V gene's germline CDR1 is ENHRY and CDR2 SYGVKD. V lost 2 bases to trimming and J lost 2 bases; unmatched junction nucleotides: 4. The CDR3 consists of 15 residues.